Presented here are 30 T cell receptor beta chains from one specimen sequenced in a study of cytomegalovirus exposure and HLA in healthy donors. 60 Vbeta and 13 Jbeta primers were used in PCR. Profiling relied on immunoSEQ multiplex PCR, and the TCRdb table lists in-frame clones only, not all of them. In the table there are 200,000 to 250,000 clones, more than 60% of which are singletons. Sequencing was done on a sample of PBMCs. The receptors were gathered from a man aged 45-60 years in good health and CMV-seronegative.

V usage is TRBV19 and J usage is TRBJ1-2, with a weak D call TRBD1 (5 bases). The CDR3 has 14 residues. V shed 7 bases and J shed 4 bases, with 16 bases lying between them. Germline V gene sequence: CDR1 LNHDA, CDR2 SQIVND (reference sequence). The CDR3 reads CASTRGGGGYGYTF. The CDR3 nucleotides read TGTGCCAGTACCCGCGGGGGTGGCGGCTATGGCTACACCTTC.

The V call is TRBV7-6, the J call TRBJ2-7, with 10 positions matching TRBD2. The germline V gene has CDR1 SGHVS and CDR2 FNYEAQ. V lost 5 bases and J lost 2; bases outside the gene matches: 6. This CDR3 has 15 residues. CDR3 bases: TGTGCCAGCAGCGCCTGGACTAGCGGAGCCTACGAGCAGTACTTC. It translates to CASSAWTSGAYEQYF.

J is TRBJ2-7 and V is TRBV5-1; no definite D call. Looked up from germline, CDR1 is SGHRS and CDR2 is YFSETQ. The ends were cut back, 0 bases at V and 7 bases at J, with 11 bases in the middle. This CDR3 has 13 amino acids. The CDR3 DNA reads TGCGCCAGCAGCTTGGAAGCCCTACGAGAGCAGTACTTC. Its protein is CASSLEALREQYF.

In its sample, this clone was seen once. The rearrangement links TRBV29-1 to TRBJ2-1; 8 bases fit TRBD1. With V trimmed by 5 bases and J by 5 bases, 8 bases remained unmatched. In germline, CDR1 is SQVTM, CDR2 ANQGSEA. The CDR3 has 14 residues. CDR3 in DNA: TGCAGCGTTATTGGACAGGGATCCCACAATGAGCAGTTCTTC. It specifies CSVIGQGSHNEQFF.

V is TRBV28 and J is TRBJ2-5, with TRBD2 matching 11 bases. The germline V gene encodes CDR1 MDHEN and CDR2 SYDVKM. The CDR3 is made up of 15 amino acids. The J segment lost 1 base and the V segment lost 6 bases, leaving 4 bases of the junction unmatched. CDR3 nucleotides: TGTGCCAGCAGATGGACTAGCGGGCCCCAAGAGACCCAGTACTTC. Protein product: CASRWTSGPQETQYF.

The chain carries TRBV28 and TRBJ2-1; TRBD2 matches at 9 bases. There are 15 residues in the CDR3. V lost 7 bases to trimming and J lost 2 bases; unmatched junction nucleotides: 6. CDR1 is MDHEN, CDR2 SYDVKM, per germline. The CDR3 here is CASNRLAVTYNEQFF. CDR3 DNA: TGTGCCAGCAACCGACTAGCGGTCACCTACAATGAGCAGTTCTTC.

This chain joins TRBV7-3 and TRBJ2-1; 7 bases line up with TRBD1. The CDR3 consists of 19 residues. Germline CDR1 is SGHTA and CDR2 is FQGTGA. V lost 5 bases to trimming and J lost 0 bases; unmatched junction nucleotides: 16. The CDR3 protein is CASSLVTLTGKSSYNEQFF. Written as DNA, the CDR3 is TGTGCCAGCAGCCTCGTGACCCTGACAGGGAAGAGCTCCTACAATGAGCAGTTCTTC. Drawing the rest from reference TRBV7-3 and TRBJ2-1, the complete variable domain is GAGVSQTPSNKVTEKGKYVELRCDPISGHTALYWYRQSLGQGPEFLIYFQGTGAADDSGLPNDRFFAVRPEGSVSTLKIQRTERGDSAVYLCASSLVTLTGKSSYNEQFFGPGTRLTVL.

CDR3 nucleotide sequence: TGTGCCAGCAGCTTGGGATTTAGCGGCGGGAGCTCCTACGAGCAGTACTTC. It specifies CASSLGFSGGSSYEQYF. This sequence joins TRBV5-5 and TRBJ2-7; 7 bases line up with TRBD2. Germline V gene data show CDR1 as SGHKS and CDR2 as YYEKEE (reference sequence). J was trimmed by 0 bases and V by 0 bases; bases with no gene match: 9. This CDR3 has 17 residues.

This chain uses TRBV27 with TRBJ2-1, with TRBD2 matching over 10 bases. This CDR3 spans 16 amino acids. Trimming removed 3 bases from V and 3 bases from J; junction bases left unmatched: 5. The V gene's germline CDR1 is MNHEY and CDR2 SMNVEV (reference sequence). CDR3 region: CASSFGLAGDYNEQFF. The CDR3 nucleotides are TGTGCCAGCAGTTTCGGCCTAGCGGGAGACTACAATGAGCAGTTCTTC.

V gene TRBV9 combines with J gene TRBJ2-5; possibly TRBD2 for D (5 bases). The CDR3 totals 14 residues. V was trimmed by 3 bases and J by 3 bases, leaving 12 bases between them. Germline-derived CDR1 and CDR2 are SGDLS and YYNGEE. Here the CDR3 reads CASSANTGKETQYF. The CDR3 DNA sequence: TGTGCCAGCAGCGCCAACACGGGGAAAGAGACCCAGTACTTC.

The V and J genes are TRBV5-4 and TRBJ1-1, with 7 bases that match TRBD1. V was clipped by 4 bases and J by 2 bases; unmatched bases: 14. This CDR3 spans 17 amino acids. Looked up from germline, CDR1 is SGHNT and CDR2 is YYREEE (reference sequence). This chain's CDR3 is CASSAGSQGGSNTEAFF. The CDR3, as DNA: TGTGCCAGCAGCGCCGGTTCCCAGGGGGGATCAAACACTGAAGCTTTCTTT.

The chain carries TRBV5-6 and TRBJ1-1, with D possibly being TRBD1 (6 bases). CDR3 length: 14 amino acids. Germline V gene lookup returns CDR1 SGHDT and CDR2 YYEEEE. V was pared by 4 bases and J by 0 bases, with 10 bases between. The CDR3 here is CASSADRLNTEAFF. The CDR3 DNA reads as TGTGCCAGCAGCGCGGACAGATTGAACACTGAAGCTTTCTTT.

This CDR3 reads CASSYLLAGSDTQYF. The CDR3 coding sequence is TGTGCCAGCAGCTATCTCCTAGCGGGATCAGATACGCAGTATTTT. The rearrangement joins TRBV5-5 to TRBJ2-3, with 9 bases matching TRBD2. Trimming cost V 3 bases and J 4 bases; bases outside gene matches: 6. CDR3 size: 15 residues. Germline V lookup: CDR1 SGHKS, CDR2 YYEKEE (reference sequence).

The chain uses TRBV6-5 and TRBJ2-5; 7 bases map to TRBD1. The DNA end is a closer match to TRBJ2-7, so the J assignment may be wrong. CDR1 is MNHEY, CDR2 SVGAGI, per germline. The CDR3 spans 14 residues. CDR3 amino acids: CASSPGQATYEQYF. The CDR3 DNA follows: TGTGCCAGCAGTCCTGGACAGGCAACCTACGAGCAGTACTTC.

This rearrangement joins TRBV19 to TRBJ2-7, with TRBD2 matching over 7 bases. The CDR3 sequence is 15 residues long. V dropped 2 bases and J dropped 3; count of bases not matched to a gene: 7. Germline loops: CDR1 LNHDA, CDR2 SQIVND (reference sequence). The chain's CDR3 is CASSIWSGMNYEQYF. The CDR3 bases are TGTGCCAGTAGTATATGGAGCGGGATGAACTACGAGCAGTACTTC.

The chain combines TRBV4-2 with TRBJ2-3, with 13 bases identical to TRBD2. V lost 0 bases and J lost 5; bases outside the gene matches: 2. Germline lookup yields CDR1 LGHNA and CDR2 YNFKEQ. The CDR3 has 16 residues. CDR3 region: CASSQELAGGQDTQYF. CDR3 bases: TGTGCCAGCAGCCAAGAACTAGCGGGAGGGCAAGATACGCAGTATTTT.

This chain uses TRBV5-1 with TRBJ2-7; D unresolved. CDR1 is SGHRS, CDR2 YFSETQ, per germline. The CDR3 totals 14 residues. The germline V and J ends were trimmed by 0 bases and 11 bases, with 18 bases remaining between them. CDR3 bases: TGCGCCAGCAGCTTGGAGCAACTCCCCTACGAAGAGTACTTC. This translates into CASSLEQLPYEEYF.

The CDR3 region is CASSVSGELFF. CDR3 sequence (DNA): TGTGCCAGCTCAGTCAGCGGGGAGCTGTTTTTT. The chain combines TRBV18 with TRBJ2-2; D gene uncertain. This CDR3 has 11 amino acids. Per germline, CDR1 KGHSH and CDR2 LQKENI. V was cut by 5 bases and J by 7 bases, with 5 bases left in between. Combining the CDR3 with reference TRBV18 and TRBJ2-2 gives the whole variable domain NAGVMQNPRHLVRRRGQEARLRCSPMKGHSHVYWYRQLPEEGLKFMVYLQKENIIDESGMPKERFSAEFPKEGPSILRIQQVVRGDSAAYFCASSVSGELFFGEGSRLTVL.

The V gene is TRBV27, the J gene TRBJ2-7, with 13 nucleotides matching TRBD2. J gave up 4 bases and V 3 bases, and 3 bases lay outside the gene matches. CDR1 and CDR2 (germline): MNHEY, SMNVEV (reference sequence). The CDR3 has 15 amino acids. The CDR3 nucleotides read TGTGCCAGCAGTTTTCGGACTAGCGGGAGTTACGAGCAGTACTTC. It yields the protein CASSFRTSGSYEQYF.

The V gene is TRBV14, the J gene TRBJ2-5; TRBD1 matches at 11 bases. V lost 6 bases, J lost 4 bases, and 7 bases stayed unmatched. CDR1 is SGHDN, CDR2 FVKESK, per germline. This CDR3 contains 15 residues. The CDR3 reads CASRRTGGVRETQYF. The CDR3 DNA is TGTGCCAGCAGGCGGACAGGGGGCGTAAGAGAGACCCAGTACTTC.

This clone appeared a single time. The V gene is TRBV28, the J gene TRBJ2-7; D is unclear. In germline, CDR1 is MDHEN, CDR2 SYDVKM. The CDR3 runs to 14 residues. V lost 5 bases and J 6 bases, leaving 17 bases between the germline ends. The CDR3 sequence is CASSLWRIPSEQYF. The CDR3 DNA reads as TGTGCCAGCAGTCTGTGGCGGATCCCTAGCGAGCAGTACTTC.

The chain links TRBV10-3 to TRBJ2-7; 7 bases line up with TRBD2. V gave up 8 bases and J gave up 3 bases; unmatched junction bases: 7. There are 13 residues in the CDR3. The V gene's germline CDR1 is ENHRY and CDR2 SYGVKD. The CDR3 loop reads CAIGWSGDYEQYF. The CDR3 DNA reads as TGTGCCATCGGGTGGAGCGGGGACTACGAGCAGTACTTC.

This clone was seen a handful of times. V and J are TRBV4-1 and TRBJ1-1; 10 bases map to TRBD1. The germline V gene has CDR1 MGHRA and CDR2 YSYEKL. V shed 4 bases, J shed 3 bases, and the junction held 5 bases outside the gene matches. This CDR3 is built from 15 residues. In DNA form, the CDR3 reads TGCGCCAGCAGCCGGGTAGGACAGGGGGACACTGAAGCTTTCTTT. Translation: CASSRVGQGDTEAFF.

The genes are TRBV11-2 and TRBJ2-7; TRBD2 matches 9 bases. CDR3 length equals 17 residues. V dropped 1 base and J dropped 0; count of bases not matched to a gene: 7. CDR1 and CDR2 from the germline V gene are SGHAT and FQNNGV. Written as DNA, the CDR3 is TGTGCCAGCAGCTTAGGGGGACTAGCTGGGAGCTCCTACGAGCAGTACTTC. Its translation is CASSLGGLAGSSYEQYF.

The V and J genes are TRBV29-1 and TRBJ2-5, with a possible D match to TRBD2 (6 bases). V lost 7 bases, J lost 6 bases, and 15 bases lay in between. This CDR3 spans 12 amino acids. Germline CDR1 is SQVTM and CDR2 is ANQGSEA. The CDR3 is CSEETSAKTQYF. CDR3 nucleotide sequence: TGCAGCGAGGAGACTAGTGCGAAGACCCAGTACTTC.

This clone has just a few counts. The CDR3 coding sequence is TGTGCCAGCAGGACGGACAGGAACACTGAAGCTTTCTTT. This codes for CASRTDRNTEAFF. The genes are TRBV6-6 and TRBJ1-1, with D possibly TRBD1 on 6 matching bases. V gave up 6 bases and J gave up 1 base, with 9 bases separating them. Germline values: CDR1 MNHNY, CDR2 SVGAGI (reference sequence). CDR3 length: 13 residues.

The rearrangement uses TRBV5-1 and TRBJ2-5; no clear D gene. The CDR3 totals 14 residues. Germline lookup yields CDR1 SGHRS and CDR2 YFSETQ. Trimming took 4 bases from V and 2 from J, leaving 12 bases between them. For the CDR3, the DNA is TGCGCCAGCAGCACCTCAGCGCAGCAAGAGACCCAGTACTTC. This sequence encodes CASSTSAQQETQYF.

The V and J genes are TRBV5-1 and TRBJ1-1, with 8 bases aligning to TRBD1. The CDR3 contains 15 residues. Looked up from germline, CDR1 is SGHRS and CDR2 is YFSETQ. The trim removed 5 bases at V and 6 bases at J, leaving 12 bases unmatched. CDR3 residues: CASRPGQGIISEAFF. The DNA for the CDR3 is TGCGCCAGCAGGCCAGGACAGGGTATTATTTCTGAAGCTTTCTTT. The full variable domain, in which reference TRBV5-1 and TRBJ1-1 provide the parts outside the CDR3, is KAGVTQTPRYLIKTRGQQVTLSCSPISGHRSVSWYQQTPGQGLQFLFEYFSETQRNKGNFPGRFSGRQFSNSRSEMNVSTLELGDSALYLCASRPGQGIISEAFFGQGTRLTVV.

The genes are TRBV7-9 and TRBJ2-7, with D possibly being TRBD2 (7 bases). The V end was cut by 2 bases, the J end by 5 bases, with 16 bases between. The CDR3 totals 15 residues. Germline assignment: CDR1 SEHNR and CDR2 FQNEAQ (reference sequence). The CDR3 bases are TGTGCCAGCAGCTTATCGGGGGGCAGGGGTCACGAGCAGTACTTC. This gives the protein CASSLSGGRGHEQYF.

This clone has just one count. CDR3 bases: TGTGCCAGCAGCTTAGAAACAGGGTTCTCCTACGAGCAGTACTTC. Protein product: CASSLETGFSYEQYF. This chain links TRBV11-2 with TRBJ2-7, with D perhaps matching TRBD1 (6 bases). CDR3 size: 15 residues. Trimming removed 0 bases at V and 0 bases at J, with 9 bases between. Germline loops: CDR1 SGHAT, CDR2 FQNNGV.